This TCR beta chain comes out of a study of blood T cell repertoires in COVID-19. The CDR3 is made up of 14 amino acids. V dropped 5 bases and J dropped 6; count of bases not matched to a gene: 6. Germline V gives CDR1 SGHTA, CDR2 FQGTGA. As originally analysed: From reference gene primer amplification, estimates of nucleated cell counts were derived. Assay used: immunoSEQ multiplex PCR; TCRdb lists only in-frame clones, some missing. The V and J calls and clone size come from that table; D and trimming were worked out from the DNA. This sample has 110,000 to 150,000 clones, with 84% found just once. The receptor was isolated from a human donor in a cohort sampled during active COVID-19. The V and J genes are TRBV7-3 and TRBJ2-5; TRBD1 agrees at 10 bases. The specimen was peripheral blood. CDR3 residues: CASSPGTGEKTQYF. CDR3 nucleotides: TGTGCCAGCAGCCCCGGGACAGGGGAGAAGACCCAGTACTTC.